Listed here are 18 T cell receptor beta chains from one sample, sequenced in a study of OX40 agonist ivuxolimab in advanced cancers. Measured with immunoSEQ multiplex PCR; TCRdb has only the in-frame clones, and not every one. There are approximately 52,000 clones in the sample; approximately 94% occur only once, and around 12% lies in the top ten. Sequencing used CD4+ or CD8+ T cells sorted from blood, obtained in a trial of the OX40 agonist ivuxolimab. Receptors originate from an adult with an advanced solid tumor such as melanoma, head and neck, liver or kidney cancer.

The CDR3 protein is CASTPEPRDGGTQYF. CDR3 DNA sequence: TGTGCCAGCACCCCGGAGCCCAGGGACGGGGGTACGCAGTATTTT. The chain couples TRBV28 to TRBJ2-3; D might be TRBD2 (6 bases). Germline V lookup: CDR1 MDHEN, CDR2 SYDVKM. The V end was cut by 7 bases, the J end by 8 bases, with 22 bases between. The CDR3 has 15 amino acids.

DNA of the CDR3: TGCAGCGTTGAACCCCCTGACCAGCAGTTCTTC. Residues: CSVEPPDQQFF. This rearrangement joins TRBV29-1 to TRBJ2-1; D gene unclear. Germline CDR1 reads SQVTM; CDR2 reads ANQGSEA. The CDR3 consists of 11 residues. V lost 2 bases and J lost 11, with 10 bases in between.

The chain combines TRBV18 with TRBJ1-1, with D unresolved. This CDR3 region has 13 residues. Trimming stripped 3 bases from V and 0 bases from J, with 5 bases between. Germline CDR1 KGHSH, CDR2 LQKENI. This chain's CDR3 is CASSPSMNTEAFF. CDR3 coding DNA: TGTGCCAGCTCACCCTCGATGAACACTGAAGCTTTCTTT.

CDR3 amino acids: CASSLVRVAYNEQFF. The CDR3 bases are TGTGCCAGCAGCTTAGTCAGGGTAGCCTACAATGAGCAGTTCTTC. V gene TRBV11-2 combines with J gene TRBJ2-1, with D perhaps TRBD1 (5 bases). The CDR3 totals 15 residues. Germline V gene data show CDR1 as SGHAT and CDR2 as FQNNGV. The V end was cut by 1 base, the J end by 2 bases, with 9 bases between.

This clone came up a few times. The V and J genes are TRBV29-1 and TRBJ2-1; 8 bases are shared with TRBD1. The length of the CDR3 is 14 residues. Germline V gene data show CDR1 as SQVTM and CDR2 as ANQGSEA. The V segment lost 3 bases and the J segment 2 bases; nucleotides outside the gene matches: 3. In nucleotides, the CDR3 is TGCAGCGTTGAGGGGACAGGTGCCTACAATGAGCAGTTCTTC. It codes for CSVEGTGAYNEQFF.

This chain links TRBV10-3 with TRBJ2-3, with a possible D match to TRBD1 (6 bases). Per the germline V gene, CDR1 is ENHRY and CDR2 is SYGVKD. The CDR3 consists of 17 residues. The V end lost 2 bases, the J end lost 4 bases, and 19 bases lay between the germline ends. The CDR3 region has the DNA TGTGCCATCAGTGAGCAGAGTTTGGGGGCCAGGGCAGATACGCAGTATTTT. Translated: CAISEQSLGARADTQYF.

The chain's CDR3 is CASSQGRGRVTGELFF. CDR3 sequence (DNA): TGCGCCAGCAGCCAAGGACGGGGACGAGTCACCGGGGAGCTGTTTTTT. The chain is built from TRBV4-1 and TRBJ2-2; D is tentatively TRBD1 or TRBD2 (5 bases each). V lost 1 base and J lost 4, with 13 bases in between. The length of the CDR3 is 16 residues. Germline V lookup: CDR1 MGHRA, CDR2 YSYEKL.

The chain combines TRBV11-3 with TRBJ1-5; D not resolved. This CDR3 has 13 residues. Trimming took 3 bases from V and 4 from J, leaving 7 bases between them. The germline gives CDR1 SGHNT, CDR2 YENEEA. The CDR3 is CASSLWQNQPQHF. The DNA for the CDR3 is TGTGCCAGCAGCTTGTGGCAGAATCAGCCCCAGCATTTT.

This clone was recorded only once. The V and J genes are TRBV4-2 and TRBJ1-2; D is perhaps TRBD1 (5 bases). The CDR3 contains 15 residues. V lost 0 bases, J lost 8 bases, and 16 bases lay in between. Germline V gene sequence: CDR1 LGHNA, CDR2 YNFKEQ. In DNA form, the CDR3 reads TGTGCCAGCAGCCAAGAAGGGGTCCCTAAGGAGGGCTACACCTTC. This codes for CASSQEGVPKEGYTF.

The DNA for the CDR3 is TGTGCCAGCAGTGAGGGGGGCTCTTATGGCTACACCTTC. It is translated as CASSEGGSYGYTF. The rearrangement uses TRBV2 and TRBJ1-2; perhaps TRBD1 as D (6 bases). Per germline, CDR1 SNHLY and CDR2 FYNNEI. This CDR3 region has 13 residues. Trimming stripped 3 bases from V and 5 bases from J, with 10 bases between.

V is TRBV6-6 and J is TRBJ2-3, with TRBD2 matching over 14 bases. The germline V gene encodes CDR1 MNHNY and CDR2 SVGAGI (reference sequence). CDR3 length equals 15 residues. V was pared by 5 bases and J by 4 bases, with 2 bases of the junction left unmatched. The CDR3 reads CASSRGLAGADTQYF. The CDR3 nucleotides read TGTGCCAGCAGTAGGGGACTAGCGGGAGCAGATACGCAGTATTTT.

This rearrangement joins TRBV5-1 to TRBJ1-5; no firm D call. Germline CDR1 reads SGHRS; CDR2 reads YFSETQ. The CDR3 is 17 amino acids. V was trimmed by 0 bases and J by 1 base, leaving 14 bases between them. The CDR3 loop is CASSLASISESNQPQHF. The CDR3 nucleotides read TGCGCCAGCAGCTTGGCCTCGATATCGGAGAGCAATCAGCCCCAGCATTTT.

The chain links TRBV11-2 to TRBJ2-7; perhaps TRBD2 as D (7 bases). Trimming removed 8 bases from V and 4 bases from J, with 21 bases in between. The CDR3 is 15 residues long. Germline CDR1 and CDR2: SGHAT and FQNNGV. The CDR3 bases are TGTGCCAGCGCCCTGGGGGCGGGGGAGGTTTACGAGCAGTACTTC. It encodes CASALGAGEVYEQYF. Full variable domain (outside the CDR3, taken from reference TRBV11-2 and TRBJ2-7): EAGVAQSPRYKIIEKRQSVAFWCNPISGHATLYWYQQILGQGPKLLIQFQNNGVVDDSQLPKDRFSAERLKGVDSTLKIQPAKLEDSAVYLCASALGAGEVYEQYFGPGTRLTVT.

The chain is built from TRBV2 and TRBJ2-1; the match to TRBD2 covers 11 bases. The length of the CDR3 is 22 residues. CDR1 SNHLY and CDR2 FYNNEI come from the germline V gene. The V segment lost 2 bases and the J segment 4 bases; nucleotides outside the gene matches: 22. The CDR3 here is CASSEPSLGTSGTFSGYNEQFF. Here the CDR3 DNA reads TGTGCCAGCAGTGAACCTTCGTTGGGGACTAGCGGAACCTTCTCGGGGTACAATGAGCAGTTCTTC.

J is TRBJ2-7 and V is TRBV7-9; 11 bases agree with TRBD2. Per the germline V gene, CDR1 is SEHNR and CDR2 is FQNEAQ (reference sequence). V lost 1 base to trimming and J lost 1 base; unmatched junction nucleotides: 3. There are 16 residues in the CDR3. The CDR3 reads CASSLVPSGRSYEQYF. For the CDR3, the DNA is TGTGCCAGCAGCTTAGTACCTAGCGGGAGGTCCTACGAGCAGTACTTC.

The table lists this clone with a count of one. The chain recombines TRBV19 with TRBJ1-5; D ambiguous. V dropped 1 base and J dropped 3 bases, with 13 bases sitting between them. Per germline, CDR1 LNHDA and CDR2 SQIVND (reference sequence). The CDR3 is 16 amino acids. The CDR3 here is CASSIGPGENNQPQHF. The CDR3 DNA sequence: TGTGCCAGTAGTATAGGTCCGGGAGAGAACAATCAGCCCCAGCATTTT.

The chain is built from TRBV28 and TRBJ2-4; 10 bases fit TRBD2. This CDR3 has 16 amino acids. J gave up 2 bases and V 2 bases, and 3 bases lay outside the gene matches. Germline V CDR1 and CDR2: MDHEN, SYDVKM. This CDR3 reads CASSLLAGAPKNIQYF. CDR3 DNA: TGTGCCAGCAGTTTACTAGCGGGAGCCCCCAAAAACATTCAGTACTTC.

The rearrangement links TRBV28 to TRBJ2-7, with a tentative D call TRBD2 (7 bases). Looked up from germline, CDR1 is MDHEN and CDR2 is SYDVKM. CDR3 length: 19 amino acids. V shed 7 bases and J shed 4 bases, with 32 bases lying between them. CDR3 sequence reads: CASTKGGARPSGISYEQYF. Written as DNA, the CDR3 is TGTGCCAGCACAAAGGGGGGGGCGCGCCCTTCGGGAATATCTTACGAGCAGTACTTC.